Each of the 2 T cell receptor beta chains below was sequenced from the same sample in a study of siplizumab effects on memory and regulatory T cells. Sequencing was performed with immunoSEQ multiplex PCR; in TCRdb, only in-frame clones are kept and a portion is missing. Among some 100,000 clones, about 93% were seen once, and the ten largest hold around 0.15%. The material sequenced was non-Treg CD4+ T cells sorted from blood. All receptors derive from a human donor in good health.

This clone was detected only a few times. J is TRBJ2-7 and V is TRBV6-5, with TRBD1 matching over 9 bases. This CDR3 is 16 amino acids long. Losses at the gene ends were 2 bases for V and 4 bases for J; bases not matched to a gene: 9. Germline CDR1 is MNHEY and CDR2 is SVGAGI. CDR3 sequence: CASSYARTGDSYEQYF. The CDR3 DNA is TGTGCCAGCAGTTACGCTAGGACAGGGGACTCATACGAGCAGTACTTC.

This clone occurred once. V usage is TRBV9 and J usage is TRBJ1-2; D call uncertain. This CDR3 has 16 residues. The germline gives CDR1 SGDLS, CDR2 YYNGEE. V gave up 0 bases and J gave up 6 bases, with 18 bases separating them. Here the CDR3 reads CASSVGSRGVGHGYTF. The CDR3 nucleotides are TGTGCCAGCAGCGTAGGATCTCGTGGCGTGGGCCATGGCTACACCTTC.